This T cell receptor beta chain appears in the sequencing data of a study of cytomegalovirus exposure and HLA in healthy donors. Regarding the study as a whole: Among the most significant clusters, several appeared linked to common viral pathogens in a later analysis.

The germline gives CDR1 SEHNR, CDR2 FQNEAQ (reference sequence). CDR3 length: 15 amino acids. The trim removed 1 base at V and 6 bases at J, leaving 4 bases unmatched. On this clone: The antigen is unknown.

The study ran its PCR with 60 Vbeta and 13 Jbeta primers. The method was immunoSEQ multiplex PCR; TCRdb's version includes in-frame clones alone and lacks a portion of them. The sample has around 130,000 clones, under 70% seen once. Specimen: PBMCs. The TCR was taken from a man aged 18 to 30 in good health and CMV-seronegative. The chain employs TRBV7-9 and TRBJ2-2, with TRBD2 matching over 8 bases. The CDR3 DNA reads TGTGCCAGCAGCTTAGAGCGGACTAGCCCCGGGGAGCTGTTTTTT. Amino acids: CASSLERTSPGELFF. The full variable domain, rest sourced from reference TRBV7-9 and TRBJ2-2, is DTGVSQNPRHKITKRGQNVTFRCDPISEHNRLYWYRQTLGQGPEFLTYFQNEAQLEKSRLLSDRFSAERPKGSFSTLEIQRTEQGDSAMYLCASSLERTSPGELFFGEGSRLTVL.